This T cell receptor (beta chain) was sequenced during a study of human T cells and chemical hapten exposure. A single record per CDR3 protein comes from TCRdb applying MiXCR to the RACE reads. The sample records approximately 91,000 distinct CDR3 sequences, 11% being singletons. Specified time point: patch test 2, 6 weeks after DPC sensitization. Noted treatment: therapeutic diphenylcyclopropenone sensitization with weekly scalp DPC. This clonotype occurred a few times. The CDR3 has 14 residues. The V and J ends lost 11 bases and 4 bases respectively, with 20 bases between them. CDR1 is MNHEY and CDR2 is SMNVEV in the germline V gene (reference sequence).

This chain uses TRBV27 with TRBJ1-1, with D possibly TRBD1 on 6 matching bases. The sequence came from a man in his late teens or twenties with alopecia areata. Some clones in this sample may be carry-over from other donors' samples. The sample consisted of whole blood, taken in connection with sensitization to the hapten diphenylcyclopropenone (DPC). The CDR3 region has the DNA TGTGCCGCCCGGAGTAAGGGGGATAGCACTGAAGCTTTCTTT. It is translated as CAARSKGDSTEAFF.